This T cell receptor beta chain was sequenced in a study of regulatory T cells in long-lasting Graves disease. Whole-study findings and limits: Clonotypes that were public and shared totalled roughly 3,000 in persistent patients versus roughly 1,000 in new patients. Preferential use of TRBV28, TRBJ1-2 and TRBJ2-5 was seen in persistent disease.

About this clonotype itself: Its target is unknown.

The authors built TCR beta libraries using iRepertoire HTBI primers and Arm-PCR of CDR3 regions. Authors' analysis steps: Identified across the samples were some 62 TRBV segments and approximately 14 TRBJ segments. Each CDR3 protein is one row after TCRdb ran MiXCR on the multiplex PCR reads. The authors' filters were not applied to this entry. The sample carries fewer than 600,000 distinct CDR3 sequences, 22% recorded once. Germline V gene sequence: CDR1 SGHRS, CDR2 YFSETQ. Between the trimmed V and J ends, which lost 3 bases and 3 bases, there was a span of 13 bases. The CDR3 is made up of 14 amino acids. Stated time point: persistent/refractory GD, antithyroid drugs over 5 years with positive TRAb. Making the TCR library involved RNA that had been extracted from PBMCs.

The chain has TRBV5-1 and TRBJ2-7; D is possibly TRBD1 (6 bases). The TCR originated in a female donor with Graves disease. This specimen was peripheral blood mononuclear cells (PBMCs), taken when the disease was refractory, from a patient treated with antithyroid drugs. In DNA, the CDR3 is TGCGCCAGCAGCTACGGGACACTAATCTACGAGCAGTACTTC. This sequence encodes CASSYGTLIYEQYF.